A single sample is the source of the 2 T cell receptor beta chains below, sequenced in a study of identical twins. TCRdb reprocessed the 5' RACE reads via MiXCR and lists one record per CDR3 protein. The data show some 1,700,000 distinct CDR3 sequences, under 35% seen once. Sequencing used cord blood. These receptor sequences come from a newborn girl in good health.

The chain uses TRBV29-1 and TRBJ2-1; possibly TRBD2 for D (5 bases). V lost 5 bases and J 0 bases, leaving 8 bases between the germline ends. This CDR3 spans 13 amino acids. Germline V CDR1 and CDR2: SQVTM, ANQGSEA. The chain's CDR3 is CSVSSSSYNEQFF. Written as DNA, the CDR3 is TGCAGCGTTTCTAGCAGCTCCTACAATGAGCAGTTCTTC.

This clonotype has a handful of counts. This chain joins TRBV10-3 and TRBJ1-2; possible D gene TRBD1, 6 bases. Germline loops: CDR1 ENHRY, CDR2 SYGVKD. This CDR3 has 14 residues. V was cut by 7 bases and J by 2 bases, with 14 bases left in between. The CDR3 bases are TGTGCCATCAAAGAGGCTCAGGGGAACTATGGCTACACCTTC. It codes for CAIKEAQGNYGYTF.